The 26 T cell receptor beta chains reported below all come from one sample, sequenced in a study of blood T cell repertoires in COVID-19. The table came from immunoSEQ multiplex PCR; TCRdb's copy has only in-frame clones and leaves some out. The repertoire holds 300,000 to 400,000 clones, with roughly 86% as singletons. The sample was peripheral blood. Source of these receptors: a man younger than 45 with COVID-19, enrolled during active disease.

The CDR3 DNA is TGTGCTAGTGCCCGGACAGCAGGAGGTAACTATGGCTACACCTTC. Amino acids: CASARTAGGNYGYTF. The V and J genes are TRBV12-5 and TRBJ1-2, with D maybe TRBD1 (6 bases). The V and J ends lost 7 bases and 1 base respectively, with 16 bases between them. The CDR3 has 15 residues. The V gene's germline CDR1 is LGHNT and CDR2 FRNRAP. Full variable domain (outside the CDR3, taken from reference TRBV12-5 and TRBJ1-2): DARVTQTPRHKVTEMGQEVTMRCQPILGHNTVFWYRQTMMQGLELLAYFRNRAPLDDSGMPKDRFSAEMPDATLATLKIQPSEPRDSAVYFCASARTAGGNYGYTFGSGTRLTVV.

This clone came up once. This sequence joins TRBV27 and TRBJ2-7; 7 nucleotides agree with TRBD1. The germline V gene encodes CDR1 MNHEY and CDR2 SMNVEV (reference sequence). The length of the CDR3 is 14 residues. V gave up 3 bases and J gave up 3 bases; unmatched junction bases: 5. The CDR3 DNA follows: TGTGCCAGCAGTTTCGGGACAGACCTCTACGAGCAGTACTTC. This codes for CASSFGTDLYEQYF.

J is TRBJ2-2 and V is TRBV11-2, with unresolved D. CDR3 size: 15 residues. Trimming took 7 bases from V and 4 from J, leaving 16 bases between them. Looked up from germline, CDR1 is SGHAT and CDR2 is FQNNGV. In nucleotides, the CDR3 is TGTGCCAGCAAATTAAAGAAACTAATCACCGGGGAGCTGTTTTTT. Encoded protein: CASKLKKLITGELFF.

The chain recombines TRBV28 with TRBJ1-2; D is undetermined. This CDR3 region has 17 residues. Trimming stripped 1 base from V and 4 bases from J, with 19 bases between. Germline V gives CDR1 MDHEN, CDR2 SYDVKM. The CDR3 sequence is CASSLSSPGGRGYGYTF. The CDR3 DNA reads TGTGCCAGCAGTTTATCCTCCCCAGGAGGTCGCGGCTATGGCTACACCTTC.

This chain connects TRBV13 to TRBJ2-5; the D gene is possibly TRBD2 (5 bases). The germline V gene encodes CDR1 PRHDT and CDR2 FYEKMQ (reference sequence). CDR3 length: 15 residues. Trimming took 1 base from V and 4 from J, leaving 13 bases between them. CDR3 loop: CASSLVGSGGETQYF. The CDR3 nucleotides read TGTGCCAGCAGCTTAGTTGGCTCCGGAGGAGAGACCCAGTACTTC. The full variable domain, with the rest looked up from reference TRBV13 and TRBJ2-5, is AAGVIQSPRHLIKEKRETATLKCYPIPRHDTVYWYQQGPGQDPQFLISFYEKMQSDKGSIPDRFSAQQFSDYHSELNMSSLELGDSALYFCASSLVGSGGETQYFGPGTRLLVL.

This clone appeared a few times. This CDR3 is CASLDRANYGYTF. The DNA of the CDR3 is TGTGCCAGCTTGGACAGGGCTAACTATGGCTACACCTTC. The chain has TRBV5-4 and TRBJ1-2, with 8 bases matching TRBD1. Germline lookup yields CDR1 SGHNT and CDR2 YYREEE (reference sequence). The CDR3 consists of 13 residues. Trimming removed 7 bases from V and 0 bases from J; junction bases left unmatched: 2.

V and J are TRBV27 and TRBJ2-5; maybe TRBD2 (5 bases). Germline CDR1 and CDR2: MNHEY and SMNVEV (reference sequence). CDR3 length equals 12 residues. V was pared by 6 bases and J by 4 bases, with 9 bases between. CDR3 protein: CASRRVGETQYF. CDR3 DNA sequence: TGTGCCAGCAGGAGGGTAGGAGAGACCCAGTACTTC.

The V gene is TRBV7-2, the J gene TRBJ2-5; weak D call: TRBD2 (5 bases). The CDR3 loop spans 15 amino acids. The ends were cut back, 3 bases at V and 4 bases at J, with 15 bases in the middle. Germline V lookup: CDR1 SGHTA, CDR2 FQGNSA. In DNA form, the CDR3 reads TGTGCCAGCAGCTTCTGGCGCGGGCCTGGAGAGACCCAGTACTTC. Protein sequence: CASSFWRGPGETQYF.

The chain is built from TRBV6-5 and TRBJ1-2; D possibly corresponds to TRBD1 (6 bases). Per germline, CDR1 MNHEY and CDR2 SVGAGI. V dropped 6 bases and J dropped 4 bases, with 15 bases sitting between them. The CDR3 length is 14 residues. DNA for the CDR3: TGTGCCAGCAGACGCCCTGGACAGATCTATGGCTACACCTTC. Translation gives CASRRPGQIYGYTF.

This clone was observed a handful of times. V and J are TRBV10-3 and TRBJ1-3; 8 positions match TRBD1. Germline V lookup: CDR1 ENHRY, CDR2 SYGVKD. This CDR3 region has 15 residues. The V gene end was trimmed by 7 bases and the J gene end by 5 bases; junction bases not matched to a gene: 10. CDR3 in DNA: TGTGCCATCAACCCTGGGACAGGCCGTAGAAACACCATATATTTT. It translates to CAINPGTGRRNTIYF.

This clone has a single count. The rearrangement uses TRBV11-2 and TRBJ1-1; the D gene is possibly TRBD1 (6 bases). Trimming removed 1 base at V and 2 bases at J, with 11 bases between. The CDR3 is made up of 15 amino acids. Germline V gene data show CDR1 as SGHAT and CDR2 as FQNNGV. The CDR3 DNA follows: TGTGCCAGCAGCTTAGGTAGGGGGATTAACACTGAAGCTTTCTTT. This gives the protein CASSLGRGINTEAFF. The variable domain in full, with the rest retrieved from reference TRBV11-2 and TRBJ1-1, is EAGVAQSPRYKIIEKRQSVAFWCNPISGHATLYWYQQILGQGPKLLIQFQNNGVVDDSQLPKDRFSAERLKGVDSTLKIQPAKLEDSAVYLCASSLGRGINTEAFFGQGTRLTVV.

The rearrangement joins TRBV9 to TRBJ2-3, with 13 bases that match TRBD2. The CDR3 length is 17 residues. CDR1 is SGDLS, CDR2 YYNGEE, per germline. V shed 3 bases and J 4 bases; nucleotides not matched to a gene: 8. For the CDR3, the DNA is TGTGCCAGCAGCGAGACTAGCGGGAGGTTGGGGCCAGATACGCAGTATTTT. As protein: CASSETSGRLGPDTQYF.

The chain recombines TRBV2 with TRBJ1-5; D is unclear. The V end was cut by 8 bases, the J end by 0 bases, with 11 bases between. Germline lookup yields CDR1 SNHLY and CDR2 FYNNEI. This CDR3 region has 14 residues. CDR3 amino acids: CASSSVYSNQPQHF. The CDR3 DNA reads TGTGCCAGCTCCTCGGTTTATAGCAATCAGCCCCAGCATTTT.

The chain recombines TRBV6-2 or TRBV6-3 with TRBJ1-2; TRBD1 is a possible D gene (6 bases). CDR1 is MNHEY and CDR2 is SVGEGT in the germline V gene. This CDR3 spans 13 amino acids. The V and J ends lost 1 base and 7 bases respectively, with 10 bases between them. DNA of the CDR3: TGTGCCAGCAGTTACTACAGGGATCGTGGCTACACCTTC. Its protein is CASSYYRDRGYTF.

DNA of the CDR3: TGTGCCAGCTCACCAGTCGGGGACGAGCAGTACTTC. Protein: CASSPVGDEQYF. The chain links TRBV18 to TRBJ2-7, with D possibly being TRBD2 (5 bases). V lost 2 bases to trimming and J lost 5 bases, with 7 bases between them. Germline V gene data show CDR1 as KGHSH and CDR2 as LQKENI. The CDR3 totals 12 residues.

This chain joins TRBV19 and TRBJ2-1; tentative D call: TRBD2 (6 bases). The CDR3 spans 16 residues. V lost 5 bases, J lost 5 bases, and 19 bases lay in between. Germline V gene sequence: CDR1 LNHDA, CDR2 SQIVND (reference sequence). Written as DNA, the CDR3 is TGTGCCAGTAGTCCTAAGCGGGCCCCCAGCAACAATGAGCAGTTCTTC. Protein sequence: CASSPKRAPSNNEQFF.

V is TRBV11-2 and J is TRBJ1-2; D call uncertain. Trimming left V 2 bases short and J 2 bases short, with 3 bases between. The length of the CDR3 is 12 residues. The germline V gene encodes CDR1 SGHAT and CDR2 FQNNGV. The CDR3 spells CASSLQNYGYTF. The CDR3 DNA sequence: TGTGCCAGCAGCTTACAGAACTATGGCTACACCTTC.

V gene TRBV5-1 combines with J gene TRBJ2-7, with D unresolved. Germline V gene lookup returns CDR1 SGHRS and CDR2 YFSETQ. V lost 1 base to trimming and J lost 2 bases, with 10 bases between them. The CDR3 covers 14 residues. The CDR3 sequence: CASSLTVTAYEQYF. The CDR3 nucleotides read TGCGCCAGCAGCTTGACAGTAACAGCCTACGAGCAGTACTTC.

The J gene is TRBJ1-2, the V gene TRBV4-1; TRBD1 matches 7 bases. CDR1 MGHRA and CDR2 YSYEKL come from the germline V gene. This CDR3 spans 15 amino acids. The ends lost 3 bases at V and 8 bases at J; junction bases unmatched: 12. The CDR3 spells CASSQRDREGGGYTF. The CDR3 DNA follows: TGCGCCAGCAGCCAGAGAGACAGGGAAGGCGGGGGCTACACCTTC.

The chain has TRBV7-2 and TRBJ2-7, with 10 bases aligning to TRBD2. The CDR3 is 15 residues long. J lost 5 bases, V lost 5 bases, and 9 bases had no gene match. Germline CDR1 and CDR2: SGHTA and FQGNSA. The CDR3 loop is CASSRSGGASNEQYF. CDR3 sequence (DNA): TGTGCCAGCAGCCGGAGCGGGGGGGCTTCTAACGAGCAGTACTTC.

The CDR3, as DNA: TGTGCCAGCAGCTTGAGGACAGGGTTCCCCTCTGGGGCCAACGTCCTGACTTTC. Translation: CASSLRTGFPSGANVLTF. This chain links TRBV5-4 with TRBJ2-6, with 8 bases aligning to TRBD1. With 1 base clipped from V and 0 bases from J, the junction kept 6 bases outside the gene matches. Germline CDR1 reads SGHNT; CDR2 reads YYREEE (reference sequence). This CDR3 contains 18 residues.

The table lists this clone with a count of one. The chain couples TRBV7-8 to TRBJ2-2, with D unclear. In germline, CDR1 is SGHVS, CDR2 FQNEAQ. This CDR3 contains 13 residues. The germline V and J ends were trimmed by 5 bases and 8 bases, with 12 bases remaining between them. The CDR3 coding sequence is TGTGCCAGCAGCCACGGGTCGTCGGGGGAGCTGTTTTTT. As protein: CASSHGSSGELFF.

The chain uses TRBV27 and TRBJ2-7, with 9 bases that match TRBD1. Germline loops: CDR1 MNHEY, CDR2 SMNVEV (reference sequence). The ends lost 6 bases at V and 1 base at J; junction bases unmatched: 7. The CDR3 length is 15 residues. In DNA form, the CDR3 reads TGTGCCAGCAGCCCAGGACAGGGGTATTCCTACGAGCAGTACTTC. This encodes CASSPGQGYSYEQYF.

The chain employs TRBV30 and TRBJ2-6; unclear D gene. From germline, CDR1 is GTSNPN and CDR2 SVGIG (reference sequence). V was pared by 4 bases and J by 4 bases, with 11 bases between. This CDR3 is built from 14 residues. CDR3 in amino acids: CAWTDIRGANVLTF. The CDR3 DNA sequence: TGTGCCTGGACTGACATTCGGGGGGCCAACGTCCTGACTTTC.

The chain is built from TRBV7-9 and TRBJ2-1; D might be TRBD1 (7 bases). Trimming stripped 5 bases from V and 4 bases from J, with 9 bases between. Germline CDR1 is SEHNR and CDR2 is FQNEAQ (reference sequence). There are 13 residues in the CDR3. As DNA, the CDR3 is TGTGCCAGCAGCGCGGGACAGTACAATGAGCAGTTCTTC. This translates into CASSAGQYNEQFF.

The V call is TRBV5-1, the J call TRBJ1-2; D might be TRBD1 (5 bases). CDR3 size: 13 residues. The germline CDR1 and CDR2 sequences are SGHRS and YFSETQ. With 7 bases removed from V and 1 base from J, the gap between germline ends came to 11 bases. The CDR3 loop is CASGAGNNYGYTF. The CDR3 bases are TGCGCCAGCGGGGCGGGGAATAACTATGGCTACACCTTC. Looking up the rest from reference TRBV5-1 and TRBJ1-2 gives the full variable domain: KAGVTQTPRYLIKTRGQQVTLSCSPISGHRSVSWYQQTPGQGLQFLFEYFSETQRNKGNFPGRFSGRQFSNSRSEMNVSTLELGDSALYLCASGAGNNYGYTFGSGTRLTVV.